Listed below are T cell receptor beta chains from one sample, sequenced in a study of early T cells in non-severe SARS-CoV-2 infection. TCRdb re-called the 5' RACE reads through MiXCR, storing one row per CDR3 protein. The repertoire holds about 110,000 distinct CDR3 sequences, roughly an eighth seen once, with less than 3.5% in the top ten. The sequencing sample was made of whole blood. Every receptor here comes from an adult who was a healthcare worker with PCR-confirmed SARS-CoV-2 infection or an uninfected control (not recorded which). The CDR3 runs from the conserved cysteine through the conserved F or W. D genes are given only for firm matches. Where a row states a size, it is once, few, many or the class of an expanded clone; other rows omit it.

j_call: TRBJ2-7
d_call: TRBD1
v_call: TRBV6-5
cdr3_length: 16
clone_size: few
cdr3_nt: TGTGCCAGCAGTTACCGGGACAGGGGGGAGGTCTACGAGCAGTACTTC
cdr3_aa: CASSYRDRGEVYEQYF

j_call: TRBJ2-1
d_call: TRBD2
v_call: TRBV7-3
cdr3_length: 15
clone_size: NA
cdr3_nt: TGTGCCAGCAGCCTCTCTAGCGGGCCCTACAATGGGCAGTTCTTC
cdr3_aa: CASSLSSGPYNGQFF

j_call: TRBJ1-1
d_call: NA
v_call: TRBV20-1
cdr3_length: 11
clone_size: many
cdr3_nt: TGCAGTGCTAGAGAGACCACTGAAGCTTTCTTT
cdr3_aa: CSARETTEAFF

j_call: TRBJ1-3
d_call: NA
v_call: TRBV18
cdr3_length: 16
clone_size: many
cdr3_nt: TGTGCCAGCTCACCCCCGCGGACAGCAGCTGGAAACACCATATATTTT
cdr3_aa: CASSPPRTAAGNTIYF

j_call: TRBJ2-1
d_call: NA
v_call: TRBV9
cdr3_length: 14
clone_size: NA
cdr3_nt: TGTGCCAGCAGCGTAGTGGGGGATTACAATGAGCAGTTCTTC
cdr3_aa: CASSVVGDYNEQFF

j_call: TRBJ2-3
d_call: TRBD2
v_call: TRBV20-1
cdr3_length: 16
clone_size: NA
cdr3_nt: TGCAGTGCCCCAGGACTAGCGGGGCTCAGCACAGATACGCAGTATTTT
cdr3_aa: CSAPGLAGLSTDTQYF

j_call: TRBJ1-3
d_call: NA
v_call: TRBV7-9
cdr3_length: 13
clone_size: few
cdr3_nt: TGTGCCTTACAGGGCCTCTCTGGAAACACCATATATTTT
cdr3_aa: CALQGLSGNTIYF

j_call: TRBJ1-1
d_call: TRBD1
v_call: TRBV6-2/TRBV6-3
cdr3_length: 15
clone_size: many
cdr3_nt: TGTGCCAGCAGTTGGACAGGACAGAGGAACACTGAAGCTTTCTTT
cdr3_aa: CASSWTGQRNTEAFF

j_call: TRBJ1-5
d_call: NA
v_call: TRBV9
cdr3_length: 13
clone_size: few
cdr3_nt: TGTGCCAGCTCTCCGGGAGGTTATCAGCCCCAGCATTTT
cdr3_aa: CASSPGGYQPQHF

j_call: TRBJ2-1
d_call: NA
v_call: TRBV5-5
cdr3_length: 15
clone_size: few
cdr3_nt: TGTGCCAGCACCTTGGGGGCGGGAGCGGGGAATGAGCAGTTCTTC
cdr3_aa: CASTLGAGAGNEQFF

j_call: TRBJ2-5
d_call: NA
v_call: TRBV4-1
cdr3_length: 13
clone_size: NA
cdr3_nt: TGCGCCAGCAGCCGGGCGGGGTTAGAGACCCAGTACTTC
cdr3_aa: CASSRAGLETQYF

j_call: TRBJ1-2
d_call: NA
v_call: TRBV28
cdr3_length: 13
clone_size: NA
cdr3_nt: TGTGCCAGCAGTTTGTCCCGACCGGATGGCTACACCTTC
cdr3_aa: CASSLSRPDGYTF

j_call: TRBJ1-1
d_call: TRBD1
v_call: TRBV12-3/TRBV12-4
cdr3_length: 14
clone_size: many
cdr3_nt: TGTGCCAGCAGTCCAGACAGGGGTTATACTGAAGCTTTCTTT
cdr3_aa: CASSPDRGYTEAFF

j_call: TRBJ2-1
d_call: NA
v_call: TRBV24-1
cdr3_length: 12
clone_size: many
cdr3_nt: TGTGCCACCAGTGAATGGGACGGTGAGCAGTTCTTC
cdr3_aa: CATSEWDGEQFF

j_call: TRBJ1-4
d_call: TRBD1
v_call: TRBV10-3
cdr3_length: 15
clone_size: few
cdr3_nt: TGTGCCACCAGGGACAGGGTAATGACTAATGAAAAACTGTTTTTT
cdr3_aa: CATRDRVMTNEKLFF

j_call: TRBJ1-5
d_call: NA
v_call: TRBV20-1
cdr3_length: 13
clone_size: few
cdr3_nt: TGCAGTGCTACCCCAGGATCCAATCAGCCCCAGCATTTT
cdr3_aa: CSATPGSNQPQHF

j_call: TRBJ2-7
d_call: TRBD1
v_call: TRBV3-1
cdr3_length: 14
clone_size: NA
cdr3_nt: TGTGCCAGCAGCGCACAGGGGACCCTTTACGAGCGGTACTTC
cdr3_aa: CASSAQGTLYERYF